This T cell receptor beta chain was found in a study of blood T cell repertoires in COVID-19 (dated by TCRdb to about 2020). Describing the broader study: Samples covering the acute and convalescent phases of COVID-19 were provided by collaborators in the United States, Italy and Spain. The prospective study material was composed of cDNA or gDNA derived from T cells, B-cell-depleted T cells, or PBMCs. Subjects who had been exposed to COVID-19, were actively infected with it, or had recovered from it provided the deeply sampled blood TCRbeta repertoires that made up the dataset. The repertoires were made available in a free public database intended to serve as a resource for research on the immune response to SARS-CoV-2. Samples came from the ongoing ImmuneRACE study (first 160 participants) plus 1,254 subjects from 6 global collaborators. A de-identified subject ID, COVID-19 status, age in years and sex were almost always included in the sample metadata. Where available, HLA class I and class II types were taken from metadata supplied by the sample provider and were not determined by assay-based typing.

The CDR3 runs 15 amino acids, cysteine and phenylalanine included. Only the CDR3 region is kept as DNA, spanning 45 bases read in frame from base 1. Germline trimming amounts to 4 bases on V and 6 bases on J, with 7 as the count of junction bases outside the gene matches. CDR1 and CDR2 (LGHDT, YNNKEL) derive from the germline V gene (reference sequence). Results and caveats for the whole study, not just this receptor: The quantity of clinical and demographic metadata differed by source and by participant and was supplied without curation.

The immunoSEQ Assay, a bias-controlled multiplex PCR, was used to amplify TCRbeta CDR3 regions from genomic DNA. On the study's bioinformatics: Nucleated cell counts per sample were estimated from amplification of reference gene primers within the assay. To quantify the absolute abundance of each unique TCRbeta CDR3 rearrangement, sequence reads were collapsed and filtered. For each sample, productive Simpson clonality was calculated as the square root of Simpson's diversity index across productive rearrangements. TCRdb's version of the immuneACCESS table is confined to in-frame rearrangements and falls short of the full clone set. An unresolved V gene accounts for under half of the shortfall where checked; the remainder is of unknown origin. V and J calls and clone size are given by that table; D and trimming were obtained from the DNA. For this sample there are around 390,000 clones; around 87% appear just once. About 9.4% of the sample is in the top ten clones.

In the prospective study, participants were about 18 to 95 years old, resided in 24 geographic areas of the United States, and were enrolled through a virtual design. In the prospective study, participants were assigned to cohorts based on the clinical history participants reported in a screening survey and a study questionnaire. For ImmuneRACE Cohort 3, a participant was defined as recovered based on two consecutive negative NP/OP PCR tests, clearance by a healthcare professional, or resolution of symptoms. Mobile phlebotomists in the prospective study collected whole blood, serum and a nasopharyngeal or oropharyngeal swab from every participant. Additional blood draws and questionnaires over an approximately 2-month period could optionally be provided by prospective study participants. Blood samples from the prospective study were shipped frozen or at room temperature prior to DNA extraction.

Concerning this clone: What this receptor recognizes is not known. Per-base quality was not reported, and no clone a single base away is much larger than it.

Sequenced input: PBMCs or T cells enriched from blood (not recorded which). The chain is assembled from TRBV3-1 (or the pseudogene TRBV3-2) and TRBJ1-4, with TRBD1 matching 8 junction bases. The receptor comes from a woman aged 50 to 60 who had recovered from COVID-19. The nucleotide sequence reads as follows: TGTGCCAGCAGCCGATCCTGGACAGGGTATGAAAAACTGTTTTTT. Translated, this is CASSRSWTGYEKLFF.